This T cell receptor (beta chain) appears in the sequencing data of a study of beta chain features in type 1 diabetes. Study results and caveats: Cells with high TCR expression could be over-represented when cDNA is sequenced.

Expressed TCRB transcripts were sequenced, since all the RNA that had been isolated was reverse transcribed. Sequenced naive, central memory and regulatory T cell samples produced an average of approximately 3.5 million reads. The table came from immunoSEQ multiplex PCR; TCRdb's copy has only in-frame clones and leaves some out. The table includes around 340,000 clones, roughly 8% detected once. Trimming cost V 1 base and J 1 base, with 5 bases left between them. The CDR3 totals 13 residues. Germline values: CDR1 SGHRS, CDR2 YFSETQ. In the case of this clone: Antigen unknown. Other nucleotide sequences in the sample specify the same CDR3.

The chain joins TRBV5-1 to TRBJ1-1; D call uncertain. This clonotype was sampled from a woman younger than 35 in good health. The specimen was central memory CD4+ T cells from blood. CDR3 DNA: TGCGCCAGCAGCTTGTTGGGGAACACTGAAGCTTTCTTT. Its protein is CASSLLGNTEAFF.